The clone carrying this T cell receptor beta chain was seen more than once but under ten times. These data come from a study of identical twins. Between the trimmed V and J ends, which lost 6 bases and 3 bases, there was a span of 15 bases. The CDR3 runs to 15 residues. In germline, CDR1 is MNHNS, CDR2 SASEGT. TCRdb called the 5' RACE reads again in MiXCR, with one record for every CDR3 protein. Of about 150,000 distinct CDR3 sequences in the sample, around 3.6% were seen once. V usage is TRBV6-1 and J usage is TRBJ1-5, with unresolved D. Input material: memory T cells sorted from blood. This TCR came from a man aged 18-30 years in good health. The CDR3 region is CASRTADLLNQPQHF. The CDR3 DNA is TGTGCCAGCAGGACCGCCGATCTTCTCAATCAGCCCCAGCATTTT.